The 21 T cell receptor beta chains in this list originate from one sample, sequenced in a study of regulatory T cells in long-lasting Graves disease. Time point: persistent/refractory GD, antithyroid drugs over 5 years with positive TRAb. Generation of the TCR library employed RNA extracted from PBMCs. Construction of the TCR beta libraries employed iRepertoire HTBI primers in conjunction with Arm-PCR of CDR3 regions. Using its own MiXCR run on the multiplex PCR reads, TCRdb lists one record per CDR3 protein. The sample yields a few hundred thousand distinct CDR3 sequences, 22% seen once. The sequencing here drew on peripheral blood mononuclear cells (PBMCs), taken when the disease was refractory, from a patient treated with antithyroid drugs. The receptors were gathered from a female donor with Graves disease.

This clonotype was detected only a few times. V usage is TRBV29-1 and J usage is TRBJ1-3; a weak D match, TRBD1 (5 bases). The CDR3 spans 12 residues. Germline CDR1 is SQVTM and CDR2 is ANQGSEA. V lost 6 bases and J 5 bases, leaving 11 bases between the germline ends. The CDR3 loop is CSVGPERNTIYF. The CDR3, as DNA: TGCAGCGTGGGGCCCGAGAGAAACACCATATATTTT.

This clonotype was counted many times. J is TRBJ1-1 and V is TRBV28; possibly TRBD1 for D (6 bases). In germline, CDR1 is MDHEN, CDR2 SYDVKM. Trimming took 2 bases from V and 5 from J, leaving 15 bases between them. CDR3 length: 15 amino acids. The CDR3 bases are TGTGCCAGCAGTTTAAATTCGGGGGCGCGGACTGAAGCTTTCTTT. Translated, it gives CASSLNSGARTEAFF.

This chain links TRBV20-1 with TRBJ2-2; TRBD1 aligns across 9 bases. Trimming removed 5 bases from V and 5 bases from J; junction bases left unmatched: 12. This CDR3 has 16 residues. In germline, CDR1 is DFQATT, CDR2 SNEGSKA (reference sequence). This CDR3 reads CSARPSTGTGTGELFF. In DNA, the CDR3 is TGCAGTGCTCGACCGTCAACCGGGACAGGGACCGGGGAGCTGTTTTTT.

This clonotype was counted only a few times. The chain couples TRBV12-5 to TRBJ2-7; 10 bases align to TRBD1. J lost 6 bases, V lost 5 bases, and 7 bases had no gene match. Germline CDR1 is LGHNT and CDR2 is FRNRAP. The CDR3 is 14 residues long. The CDR3 nucleotides are TGTGCTAGTGGTCCGGGGGACAGGGGTTCCGAGCAGTACTTC. It specifies CASGPGDRGSEQYF.

The rearrangement joins TRBV7-2 to TRBJ2-5; TRBD1 agrees at 10 bases. The CDR3 consists of 14 residues. The germline CDR1 and CDR2 sequences are SGHTA and FQGNSA. The V segment lost 5 bases and the J segment 7 bases; nucleotides outside the gene matches: 7. Written as DNA, the CDR3 is TGTGCCAGCAGCCGACAGGGGGCCCGAGGGACCCAGTACTTC. This gives the protein CASSRQGARGTQYF.

This clonotype was recorded at least ten times. The chain combines TRBV7-2 with TRBJ2-5, with TRBD2 identical over 8 bases. CDR1 and CDR2 (germline): SGHTA, FQGNSA. J lost 0 bases, V lost 7 bases, and 7 bases had no gene match. This CDR3 comprises 15 residues. CDR3 DNA sequence: TGTGCCAGCACCCCCGGGGGGGCAAACCAAGAGACCCAGTACTTC. Translating gives CASTPGGANQETQYF.

In this sample, this clonotype turned up once. The genes are TRBV4-1 and TRBJ2-7, with D possibly being TRBD2 (7 bases). The CDR3 is 16 amino acids. Per germline, CDR1 MGHRA and CDR2 YSYEKL. Trimming removed 1 base at V and 7 bases at J, with 20 bases between. CDR3 coding DNA: TGCGCCAGCAGCCAAGGCCGCGGGGGCGGCGCGTGGGAGCAGTACTTC. Its translation: CASSQGRGGGAWEQYF.

The J gene is TRBJ2-5, the V gene TRBV19, with 8 bases identical to TRBD1. V lost 5 bases and J lost 4; bases outside the gene matches: 9. The CDR3 length is 15 residues. Per the germline V gene, CDR1 is LNHDA and CDR2 is SQIVND (reference sequence). The CDR3 DNA follows: TGTGCCAGTAGTCCCTGGACAGGGTCGACAGAGACCCAGTACTTC. This translates into CASSPWTGSTETQYF.

There are many counts of this clonotype. This chain connects TRBV6-1 to TRBJ2-7; D could derive from TRBD1 or TRBD2 (5 bases each). Germline-derived CDR1 and CDR2 are MNHNS and SASEGT. The CDR3 contains 13 residues. Trimming removed 6 bases at V and 2 bases at J, with 11 bases between. The CDR3 is CASRSGAPYEQYF. CDR3 DNA sequence: TGTGCCAGCAGGTCCGGGGCCCCCTACGAGCAGTACTTC.

This clonotype was seen a few times. The CDR3 reads CASSYSGDREQYF. CDR3 sequence (DNA): TGTGCCAGCAGTTACTCAGGGGACAGGGAGCAGTACTTC. This chain joins TRBV6-9 and TRBJ2-7; 8 bases line up with TRBD1. This CDR3 region has 13 residues. CDR1 is MNHGY, CDR2 SVAAGI, per germline. V shed 3 bases and J 7 bases; nucleotides not matched to a gene: 5.

V usage is TRBV20-1 and J usage is TRBJ1-2; D is unresolved. Trimming pared 3 bases from V and 4 bases from J, leaving 24 bases between. The V gene's germline CDR1 is DFQATT and CDR2 SNEGSKA (reference sequence). This CDR3 contains 17 residues. CDR3 in DNA: TGCAGTGCTAGCTATCCCACGCCGCGGGTTTACGGCTATGGCTACACCTTC. It is translated as CSASYPTPRVYGYGYTF.

This clonotype was seen repeatedly, ten times or more. This chain joins TRBV7-2 and TRBJ2-5; unclear D gene. V lost 3 bases to trimming and J lost 5 bases, with 10 bases between them. Germline lookup yields CDR1 SGHTA and CDR2 FQGNSA. There are 13 residues in the CDR3. The CDR3 spells CASSFRVWETQYF. CDR3 nucleotides: TGTGCCAGCAGCTTTCGGGTATGGGAGACCCAGTACTTC.

This clonotype was seen many times. The CDR3 DNA reads as TGTGCCAGCAGTGTAAAGGCGGGAGGGAACACCGGGGAGCTGTTTTTT. Translated, it gives CASSVKAGGNTGELFF. The V and J genes are TRBV2 and TRBJ2-2, with 8 bases identical to TRBD2. This CDR3 has 16 amino acids. Germline V CDR1 and CDR2: SNHLY, FYNNEI. V lost 4 bases, J lost 1 base, and 5 bases stayed unmatched.

This clonotype has a single count. The genes are TRBV6-5 and TRBJ2-7; D may be TRBD1 (5 bases). V was clipped by 0 bases and J by 2 bases, with 8 bases between them. The CDR3 is 14 amino acids. CDR1 and CDR2 from the germline V gene are MNHEY and SVGAGI. The CDR3, as DNA: TGTGCCAGCAGTTACTCCCAGGGCCCCTACGAGCAGTACTTC. Its translation: CASSYSQGPYEQYF.

The genes are TRBV6-1 and TRBJ2-7, with no clear D. V was cut by 1 base and J by 3 bases, with 13 bases left in between. The CDR3 runs to 15 residues. Germline V gene sequence: CDR1 MNHNS, CDR2 SASEGT. Written as DNA, the CDR3 is TGTGCCAGCAGTGAAGTGAAGGTGACCTTCTACGAGCAGTACTTC. It encodes CASSEVKVTFYEQYF.

This clonotype was observed many times. The rearrangement uses TRBV27 and TRBJ2-5; possibly TRBD1 for D (5 bases). Per germline, CDR1 MNHEY and CDR2 SMNVEV (reference sequence). Trimming removed 5 bases at V and 5 bases at J, with 21 bases between. The CDR3 is 16 amino acids. The CDR3 sequence: CASSPSSTVRRETQYF. The CDR3 DNA reads TGTGCCAGCAGTCCCTCCTCGACAGTGAGGCGGGAGACCCAGTACTTC.

J is TRBJ1-1 and V is TRBV19; 7 nucleotides agree with TRBD1. Germline CDR1 is LNHDA and CDR2 is SQIVND (reference sequence). The J segment lost 3 bases and the V segment lost 7 bases, leaving 11 bases of the junction unmatched. The CDR3 consists of 15 residues. CDR3 DNA: TGTGCCAGTACCCCACTAGGGCAGGGGGACACTGAAGCTTTCTTT. It yields the protein CASTPLGQGDTEAFF.

In this sample, this clonotype turned up many times. This chain uses TRBV28 with TRBJ2-7; 13 bases line up with TRBD2. V shed 5 bases, J shed 7 bases, and the junction held 5 bases outside the gene matches. The CDR3 contains 14 residues. CDR1 is MDHEN, CDR2 SYDVKM, per germline. Here the CDR3 DNA reads TGTGCCAGCAGTGGACTAGCGGGAGTTGGAGAGCAGTACTTC. Protein product: CASSGLAGVGEQYF.

The V gene is TRBV19, the J gene TRBJ2-6; the D is unclear. Germline V gives CDR1 LNHDA, CDR2 SQIVND (reference sequence). Trimming removed 3 bases at V and 2 bases at J, with 14 bases between. CDR3 length: 17 amino acids. Here the CDR3 reads CASSIPVSSTGANVLTF. The CDR3 nucleotides are TGTGCCAGTAGTATCCCCGTTTCGTCGACTGGGGCCAACGTCCTGACTTTC.

This sequence joins TRBV5-6 and TRBJ2-3; 9 nucleotides match TRBD2. V gave up 4 bases and J gave up 3 bases; unmatched junction bases: 9. CDR3 size: 16 residues. Germline-derived CDR1 and CDR2 are SGHDT and YYEEEE. CDR3 DNA: TGTGCCAGCAGCAACCCAGCGGGAGGATCGACAGATACGCAGTATTTT. Residues: CASSNPAGGSTDTQYF. Full variable domain (missing parts from reference TRBV5-6 and TRBJ2-3): DAGVTQSPTHLIKTRGQQVTLRCSPKSGHDTVSWYQQALGQGPQFIFQYYEEEERQRGNFPDRFSGHQFPNYSSELNVNALLLGDSALYLCASSNPAGGSTDTQYFGPGTRLTVL.

The chain has TRBV7-2 and TRBJ1-1; D might be TRBD1 (5 bases). Germline loops: CDR1 SGHTA, CDR2 FQGNSA. Trimming pared 8 bases from V and 4 bases from J, leaving 14 bases between. This CDR3 contains 13 residues. CDR3 in amino acids: CASLGEGSTEAFF. The DNA for the CDR3 is TGTGCCAGCCTGGGGGAAGGGAGCACTGAAGCTTTCTTT.